Listed here is a single T cell receptor beta chain. Its antigen is unknown. Nothing much larger sits one base from this clone, and base qualities are not available. TCR CDR3 regions were amplified from genomic DNA by multiplex PCR using the deep immunoSEQ assay. For each cell subset, the extracted genomic DNA was distributed evenly across all wells of several immunoSEQ 96-well plates, and each plate served as one replicate. Each replicate PCR for sorted subsets received roughly 200 ng genomic DNA, equal to roughly 30,000 T cell genomes. Purified libraries were quantified with a Qubit 3.0 fluorometer, sized on a Bioanalyzer 2100, and re-quantified with the KAPA Library Quantification kit. Each immunoSEQ 96-well plate was sequenced on its own single-read 150-cycle Illumina NextSeq 550 flow cell. The paper's processing steps were these. Because the immunoSEQ output included only junctional sequences and no quality scores, the filtering could not be the same as the filtering used for full-length reads. To assign V/J genes and CDR3, sequences were annotated using PyIR, a Python wrapper for IgBLAST v1.9, with IMGT germline references. Any read was removed if the V/J assignment was weak (E-value above 1e-6), the CDR3 was missing, or the read contained stop codons, out-of-frame junctions, or ambiguous translated residues. A V3J clonotype was defined by an identical inferred V gene, J gene, and CDR3 amino acid sequence. The percentage overlap between two repertoires was calculated by dividing the number of shared unique clonotypes by the size of the smaller repertoire. RTK rarefaction, the Chao1 estimator, and Recon v2.1 estimates of unobserved clonotypes were used to assess repertoire richness. Generation probabilities were computed with OLGA for all TCRbeta clonotypes obtained by the gDNA method from several donors. The table comes from immuneACCESS by way of TCRdb, which keeps in-frame sequences with V and J called. Part of the clones is missing from these tables; in studies checked, under half for an unresolved V gene and the rest for unknown reasons. That table supplies the V and J calls and clone size; D and trimming were determined from the DNA. The sample table lists a few million clones, 93% of them with a count of one. The ten top clones hold approximately 1.6% of the sample.

This sample was included in a study of shared clonotypes between healthy human individuals (TCRdb year 2020). A note on the overall study: The cohort included a few men and a couple of women between 18 and 49 years of age. For each donor, CD4 naive and CD4 memory were each run on three plates, CD8 naive on two plates, and CD8 memory on one plate. To increase sequencing depth and limit assay-specific biases, different laboratories used diverse techniques to prepare libraries and sequence TCR repertoires. Between about 0.94 and 8.9 billion PBMCs per donor were obtained by leukapheresis. To estimate repertoire size and how much clonotype sharing occurs between individuals, the study deeply sequenced the blood TCR repertoires of five or six healthy adults. The research as a whole found: Larger estimated clonotype richness was generally found for naive subsets than for memory subsets. The small number of donors limited the genetic and exposure-history diversity represented. Compared with non-shared clonotypes, clonotypes shared by all four sorted-subset donors had higher generation probabilities. When a handful of donors were compared, the shared fraction of clonotypes was around 5.1% for naive CD4, around 3.5% for naive CD8, more than 2% for memory CD4, and 0.3% to 0.5% for memory CD8. Sampling was limited to blood, and TCR repertoires in tissue likely differ from TCR repertoires in blood. Even with the large sequencing depth, rarefaction of the sorted-subset datasets indicated that sequencing was incomplete. Pairwise subsampling indicated that sequencing depth was expected to affect the degree of clonotype sharing among donors.

CD8 naive samples were obtained by positive selection for CCR7 among CD45RO-negative cells, yielding a CD45RA+CCR7+ population from which TemRA cells were excluded. Donors were healthy HIV-negative adults with no recently reported acute infections or vaccinations. Every donor was a Caucasian adult residing in Nashville, Tennessee, USA. After blood collection by leukapheresis, PBMCs were isolated using Ficoll-Histopaque density gradient centrifugation and then cryopreserved in the vapor phase of liquid nitrogen. Analytical flow cytometry was used to check the purity and quantity of each magnetically sorted T cell population. Genomic DNA was isolated from each sorted fraction and quantified by UV absorbance on a Nanodrop 2000c. Sequencing input: naive CD8+ T cells from PBMCs. This sample's cell subset or site label indicates: CD45RA+CCR7+. This TCR was recovered from a man between 18 and 29 years old in good health. Some clones in this sample may be carry-over from other donors' samples.

CDR3 loop: CASSSQNLAVHRNEQFF. The nucleotide sequence is TGTGCCAGCAGCTCACAAAACCTAGCGGTGCATCGCAATGAGCAGTTCTTC. The sequence is built from TRBV7-9 and TRBJ2-1, and TRBD2 aligns with 7 junction nucleotides. CDR1 SEHNR and CDR2 FQNEAQ are derived from the germline V gene (reference sequence). From V the trimming removes 4 bases and from J it removes 6 bases, while the gene matches leave 15 bases of the junction unaccounted for. The CDR3, cysteine through phenylalanine, is 17 amino acids long. Only CDR3 DNA is held: 51 bases, read in frame from base 1.